This section outlines one TCR beta chain sequence together with its context. Assay: immunoSEQ multiplex PCR; the TCRdb copy retains only in-frame clones and omits some. The sample yields over 85,000 clones, 90% to 95% seen once. The data originate from a study of control samples from healthy donors and cancer patients. The CDR3 sequence is 16 residues long. The germline V gene has CDR1 MDHEN and CDR2 SYDVKM. V was pared by 2 bases and J by 4 bases, with 15 bases between. Sequenced sample: blood. The chain uses TRBV28 and TRBJ2-1; D could derive from TRBD1 or TRBD2 (6 bases each). The sequence was collected from a woman aged 25 to 45 in good health. The CDR3 coding sequence is TGTGCCAGCAGTTTAGGTGGGGGGCTAAGGTACAATGAGCAGTTCTTC. It codes for CASSLGGGLRYNEQFF. The variable domain in full, with the rest retrieved from reference TRBV28 and TRBJ2-1, is DVKVTQSSRYLVKRTGEKVFLECVQDMDHENMFWYRQDPGLGLRLIYFSYDVKMKEKGDIPEGYSVSREKKERFSLILESASTNQTSMYLCASSLGGGLRYNEQFFGPGTRLTVL.